This T cell receptor beta chain comes out of a study of blood T cell repertoires in COVID-19 (TCRdb year 2020). Broadly, across the study: The collaborator samples originated in the United States, Italy and Spain and spanned the acute and convalescent phases of COVID-19. The repertoires were made available in a free public database intended to serve as a resource for research on the immune response to SARS-CoV-2. Samples were obtained from the ongoing ImmuneRACE study (first 160 participants) and from some 1,300 subjects provided by 6 global collaborators. Where available, HLA class I and class II types were obtained from metadata supplied by the sample provider rather than from assay-based typing. The sample metadata nearly always contained a de-identified subject ID, COVID-19 status, age in years and sex. The dataset comprised deeply sampled blood TCRbeta repertoires from subjects exposed to, actively infected with, or recovered from COVID-19. The prospective study material was composed of cDNA or gDNA derived from T cells, B-cell-depleted T cells, or PBMCs. Summary of the overall study and its limitations: The quantity of clinical and demographic metadata differed by source and by participant and was supplied without curation.

Taken from the germline V gene (reference sequence), the CDR1 and CDR2 loops are SEHNR and FQNEAQ. Trimming takes 3 bases off V and 3 bases off J; junction bases not matched to a gene: 4. The CDR3, cysteine through phenylalanine, is 14 amino acids long. Only the CDR3 DNA stays, 42 bases, in frame from base 1. One collaborating source in Seattle enrolled patients while the patients were actively infected and followed the patients over time throughout the course of disease. Whole blood was collected in K2EDTA tubes by collaborating institutions according to the institutions' own protocols. For TCRbeta analysis, collaborators shipped samples in one of three forms: frozen whole blood, isolated PBMCs, or DNA extracted from either of those sample types. About this clone: It has no known antigen specificity. Base qualities are not recorded, but no much larger clone differs from it by a single base.

The immunoSEQ Assay, a bias-controlled multiplex PCR, was used to amplify TCRbeta CDR3 regions from genomic DNA. Concerning the study's data processing: The number of nucleated cells in each sample was estimated by amplification of reference gene primers within the assay. Sequence reads were collapsed and filtered to measure the absolute abundance of every unique TCRbeta CDR3 rearrangement. For each sample, productive Simpson clonality was calculated as the square root of Simpson's diversity index across productive rearrangements. In its TCRdb copy, this immuneACCESS table keeps in-frame sequences only and misses some clones. Where compared with another copy, unresolved V genes explain less than half of these, and the others have no known cause. V, J and clone size derive from that table, while D and trimming were established from the DNA sequence. The sample records over 250,000 clones, roughly nine tenths of which are singletons. Around 2.2% of the sample rests with the top ten.

This chain joins TRBV7-9 to TRBJ1-2, and TRBD1 aligns with 7 junction nucleotides. The sequencing sample was made of peripheral blood. The clonotype originates from a woman aged 25-40 years with COVID-19, enrolled during active disease. The DNA is as follows: TGTGCCAGCAGCTTTAAAGGGGGCCACTATGGCTACACCTTC. It translates to CASSFKGGHYGYTF.